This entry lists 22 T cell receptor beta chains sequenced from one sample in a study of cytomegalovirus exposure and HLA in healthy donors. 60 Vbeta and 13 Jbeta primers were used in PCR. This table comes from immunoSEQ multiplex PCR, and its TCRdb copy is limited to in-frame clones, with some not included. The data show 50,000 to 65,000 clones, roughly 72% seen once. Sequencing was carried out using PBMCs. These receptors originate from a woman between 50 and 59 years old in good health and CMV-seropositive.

The CDR3 is CASSQDPSFGDEQYF. The DNA of the CDR3 is TGCGCCAGCAGCCAAGACCCTAGTTTTGGCGACGAGCAGTACTTC. The chain employs TRBV4-1 and TRBJ2-7; unclear D gene. The ends were cut back, 0 bases at V and 5 bases at J, with 14 bases in the middle. The V gene's germline CDR1 is MGHRA and CDR2 YSYEKL. The CDR3 covers 15 residues.

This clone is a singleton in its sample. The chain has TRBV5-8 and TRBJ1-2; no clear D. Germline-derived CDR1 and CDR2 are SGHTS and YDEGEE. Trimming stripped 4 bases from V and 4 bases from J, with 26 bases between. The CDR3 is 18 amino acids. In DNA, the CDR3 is TGTGCCAGCAGCCCGAGGGCCAGCCTTATAACTGGGCTCTATGGCTACACCTTC. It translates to CASSPRASLITGLYGYTF.

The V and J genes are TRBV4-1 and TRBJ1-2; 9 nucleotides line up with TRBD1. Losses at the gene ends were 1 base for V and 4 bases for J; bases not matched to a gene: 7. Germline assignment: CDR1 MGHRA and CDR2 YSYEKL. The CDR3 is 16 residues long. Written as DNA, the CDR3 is TGCGCCAGCAGCCAAGGGTCGGGACAGGGTAGCTATGGCTACACCTTC. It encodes CASSQGSGQGSYGYTF.

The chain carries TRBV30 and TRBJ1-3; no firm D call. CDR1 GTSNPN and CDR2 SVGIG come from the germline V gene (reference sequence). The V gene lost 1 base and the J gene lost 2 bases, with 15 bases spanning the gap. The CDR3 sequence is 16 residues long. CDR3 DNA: TGTGCCTGGAGTGAACTCCGGAGTGAGCCTGGAAACACCATATATTTT. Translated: CAWSELRSEPGNTIYF.

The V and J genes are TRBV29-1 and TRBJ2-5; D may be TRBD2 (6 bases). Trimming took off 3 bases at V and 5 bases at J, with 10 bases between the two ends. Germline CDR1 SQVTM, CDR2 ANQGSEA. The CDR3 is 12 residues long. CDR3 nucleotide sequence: TGCAGCGTTGAGGCGGGGATGGAGACCCAGTACTTC. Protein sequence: CSVEAGMETQYF.

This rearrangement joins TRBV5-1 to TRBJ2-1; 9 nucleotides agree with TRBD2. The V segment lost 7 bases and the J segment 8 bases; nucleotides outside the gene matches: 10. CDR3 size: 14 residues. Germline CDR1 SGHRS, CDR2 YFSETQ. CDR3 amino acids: CASGGSGGFDEQFF. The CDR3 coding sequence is TGCGCCAGCGGGGGTAGCGGGGGTTTCGATGAGCAGTTCTTC.

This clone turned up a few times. CDR3 sequence (DNA): TGTGCCAGCAGCGAGTTCGGGGAAAGGAGTGAGCAGTTCTTC. Its protein is CASSEFGERSEQFF. The rearrangement joins TRBV6-4 to TRBJ2-1; perhaps TRBD2 as D (5 bases). Trimming pared 6 bases from V and 9 bases from J, leaving 18 bases between. The germline CDR1 and CDR2 sequences are MRHNA and SNTAGT. There are 14 residues in the CDR3.

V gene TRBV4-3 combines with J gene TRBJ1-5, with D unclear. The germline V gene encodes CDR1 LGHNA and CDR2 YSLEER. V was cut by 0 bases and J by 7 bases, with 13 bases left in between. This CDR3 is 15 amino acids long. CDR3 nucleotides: TGCGCCAGCAGCCAAGATTTGGAGATCCGGCAGCCCCAGCATTTT. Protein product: CASSQDLEIRQPQHF.

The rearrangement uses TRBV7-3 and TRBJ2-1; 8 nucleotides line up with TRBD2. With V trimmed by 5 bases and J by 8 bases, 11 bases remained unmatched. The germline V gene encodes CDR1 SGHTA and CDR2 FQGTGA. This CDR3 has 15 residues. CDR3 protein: CASSPLSGGQDEQFF. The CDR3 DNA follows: TGTGCCAGCAGCCCTCTATCGGGGGGGCAGGATGAGCAGTTCTTC.

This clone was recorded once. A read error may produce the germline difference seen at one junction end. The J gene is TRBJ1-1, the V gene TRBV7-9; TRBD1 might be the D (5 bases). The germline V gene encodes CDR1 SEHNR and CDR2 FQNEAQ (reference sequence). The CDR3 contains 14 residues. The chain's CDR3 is CASSFGGMNTEVFF. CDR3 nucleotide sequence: TGTGCCAGCAGCTTCGGGGGTATGAACACTGAAGTTTTCTTT. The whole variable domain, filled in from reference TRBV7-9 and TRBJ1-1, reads DTGVSQNPRHKITKRGQNVTFRCDPISEHNRLYWYRQTLGQGPEFLTYFQNEAQLEKSRLLSDRFSAERPKGSFSTLEIQRTEQGDSAMYLCASSFGGMNTEVFFGQGTRLTVV.

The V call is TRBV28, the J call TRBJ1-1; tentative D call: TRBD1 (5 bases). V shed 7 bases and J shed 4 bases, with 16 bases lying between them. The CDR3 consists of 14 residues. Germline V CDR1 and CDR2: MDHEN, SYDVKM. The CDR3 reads CASTDKTVATEAFF. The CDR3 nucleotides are TGTGCCAGCACCGATAAGACAGTTGCCACTGAAGCTTTCTTT.

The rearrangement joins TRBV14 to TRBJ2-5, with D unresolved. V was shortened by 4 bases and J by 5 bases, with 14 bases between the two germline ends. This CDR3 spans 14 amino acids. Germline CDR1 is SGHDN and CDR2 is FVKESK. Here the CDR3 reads CASSRDEVGETQYF. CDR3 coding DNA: TGTGCCAGCAGCCGCGACGAGGTCGGGGAGACCCAGTACTTC.

CDR3 residues: CASSPIAGGVSNEQFF. DNA of the CDR3: TGTGCCAGCAGCCCCATAGCGGGGGGGGTTAGCAATGAGCAGTTCTTC. This rearrangement joins TRBV9 to TRBJ2-1; 11 nucleotides line up with TRBD2. CDR1 is SGDLS and CDR2 is YYNGEE in the germline V gene. The junction had 9 bases not matched to a gene; V was cut back by 4 bases and J by 6 bases. The length of the CDR3 is 16 residues. The whole variable domain, remainder taken from reference TRBV9 and TRBJ2-1, is DSGVTQTPKHLITATGQRVTLRCSPRSGDLSVYWYQQSLDQGLQFLIQYYNGEERAKGNILERFSAQQFPDLHSELNLSSLELGDSALYFCASSPIAGGVSNEQFFGPGTRLTVL.

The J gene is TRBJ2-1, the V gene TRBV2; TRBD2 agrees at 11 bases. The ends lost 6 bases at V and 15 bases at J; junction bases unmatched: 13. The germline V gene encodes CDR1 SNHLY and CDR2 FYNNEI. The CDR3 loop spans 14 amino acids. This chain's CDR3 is CASRIAGGEVARFF. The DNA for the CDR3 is TGTGCCAGCAGGATAGCGGGGGGGGAGGTCGCGCGGTTCTTC.

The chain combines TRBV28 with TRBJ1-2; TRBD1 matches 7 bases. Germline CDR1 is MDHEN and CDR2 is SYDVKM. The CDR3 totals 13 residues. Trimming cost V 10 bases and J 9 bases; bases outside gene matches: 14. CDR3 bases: TGTGCCATCGGAGGGGAGACAGGGAAAAGCTACACCTTC. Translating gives CAIGGETGKSYTF.

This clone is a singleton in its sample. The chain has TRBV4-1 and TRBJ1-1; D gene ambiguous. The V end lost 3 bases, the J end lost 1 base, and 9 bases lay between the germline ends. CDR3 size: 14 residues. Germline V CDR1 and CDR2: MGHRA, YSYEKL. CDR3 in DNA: TGCGCCAGCAGCCAGGTCGAGGGGAACACTGAAGCTTTCTTT. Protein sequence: CASSQVEGNTEAFF.

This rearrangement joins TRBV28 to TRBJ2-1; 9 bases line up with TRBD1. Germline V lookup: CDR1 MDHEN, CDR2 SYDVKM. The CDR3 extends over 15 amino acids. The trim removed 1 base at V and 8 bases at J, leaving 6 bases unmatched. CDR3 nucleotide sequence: TGTGCCAGCAGTTTATTGGGGACAGGGCTTGATGAGCAGTTCTTC. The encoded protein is CASSLLGTGLDEQFF.

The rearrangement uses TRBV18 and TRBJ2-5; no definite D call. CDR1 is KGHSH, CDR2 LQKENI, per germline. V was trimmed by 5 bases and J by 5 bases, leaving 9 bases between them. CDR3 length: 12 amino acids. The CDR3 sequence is CASSAKLETQYF. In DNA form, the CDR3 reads TGTGCCAGCTCAGCTAAGTTGGAGACCCAGTACTTC.

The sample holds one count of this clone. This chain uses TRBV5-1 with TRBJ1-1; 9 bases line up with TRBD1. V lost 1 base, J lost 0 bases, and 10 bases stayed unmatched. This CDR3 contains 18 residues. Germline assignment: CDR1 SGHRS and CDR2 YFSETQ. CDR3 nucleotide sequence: TGCGCCAGCAGCTTGCGGGACAGGGTTGGTAGGATGAACACTGAAGCTTTCTTT. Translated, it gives CASSLRDRVGRMNTEAFF.

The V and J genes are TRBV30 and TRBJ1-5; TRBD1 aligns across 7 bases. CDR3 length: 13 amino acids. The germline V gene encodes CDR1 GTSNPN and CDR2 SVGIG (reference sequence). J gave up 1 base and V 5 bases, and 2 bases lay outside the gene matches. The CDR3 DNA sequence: TGTGCCTGGCAGACAGGGAGCAATCAGCCCCAGCATTTT. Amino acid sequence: CAWQTGSNQPQHF.

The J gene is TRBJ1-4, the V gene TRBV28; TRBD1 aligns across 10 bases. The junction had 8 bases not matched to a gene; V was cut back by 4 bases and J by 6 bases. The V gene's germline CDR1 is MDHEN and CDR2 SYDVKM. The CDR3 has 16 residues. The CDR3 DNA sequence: TGTGCCAGCAGTTCACCGGGACAGGGGATGGATGAAAAACTGTTTTTT. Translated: CASSSPGQGMDEKLFF.

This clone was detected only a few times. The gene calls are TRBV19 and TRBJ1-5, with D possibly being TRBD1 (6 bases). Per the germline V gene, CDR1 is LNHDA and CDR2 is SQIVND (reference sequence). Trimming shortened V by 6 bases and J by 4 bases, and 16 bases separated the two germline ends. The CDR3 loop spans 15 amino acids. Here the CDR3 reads CASSPTGGQNQPQHF. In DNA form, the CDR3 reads TGTGCCAGTAGCCCTACGGGGGGGCAGAATCAGCCCCAGCATTTT.